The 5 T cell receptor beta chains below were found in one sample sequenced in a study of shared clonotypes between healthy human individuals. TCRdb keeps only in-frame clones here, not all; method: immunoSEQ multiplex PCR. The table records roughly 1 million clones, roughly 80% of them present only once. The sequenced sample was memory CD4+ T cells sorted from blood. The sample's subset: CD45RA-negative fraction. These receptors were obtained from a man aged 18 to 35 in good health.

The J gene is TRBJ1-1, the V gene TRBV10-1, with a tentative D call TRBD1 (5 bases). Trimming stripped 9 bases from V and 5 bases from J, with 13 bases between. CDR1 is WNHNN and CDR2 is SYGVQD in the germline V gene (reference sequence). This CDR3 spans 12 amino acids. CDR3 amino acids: CARRGVVTEAFF. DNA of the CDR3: TGCGCCAGGCGAGGGGTAGTGACTGAAGCTTTCTTT.

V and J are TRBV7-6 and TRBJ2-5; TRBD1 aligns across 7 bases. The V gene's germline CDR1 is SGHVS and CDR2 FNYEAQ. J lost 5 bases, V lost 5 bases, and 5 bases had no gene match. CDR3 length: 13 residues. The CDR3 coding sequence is TGTGCCAGCAGCCAAGACAGGGCGGAGACCCAGTACTTC. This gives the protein CASSQDRAETQYF.

The CDR3 sequence: CSVELSGSGHADTQYF. Written as DNA, the CDR3 is TGCAGCGTTGAACTCAGCGGGAGCGGGCATGCAGATACGCAGTATTTT. The V gene is TRBV29-1, the J gene TRBJ2-3; TRBD2 matches at 8 bases. The junction had 11 bases not matched to a gene; V was cut back by 2 bases and J by 4 bases. Germline V gene data show CDR1 as SQVTM and CDR2 as ANQGSEA. This CDR3 has 16 residues.

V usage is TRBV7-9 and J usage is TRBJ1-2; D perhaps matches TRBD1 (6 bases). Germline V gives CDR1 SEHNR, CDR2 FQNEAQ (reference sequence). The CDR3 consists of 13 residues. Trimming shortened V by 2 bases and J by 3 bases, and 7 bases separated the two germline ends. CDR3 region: CASSLRQDYGYTF. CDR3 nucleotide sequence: TGTGCCAGCAGCTTACGACAGGACTATGGCTACACCTTC. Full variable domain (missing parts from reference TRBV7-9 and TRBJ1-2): DTGVSQNPRHKITKRGQNVTFRCDPISEHNRLYWYRQTLGQGPEFLTYFQNEAQLEKSRLLSDRFSAERPKGSFSTLEIQRTEQGDSAMYLCASSLRQDYGYTFGSGTRLTVV.

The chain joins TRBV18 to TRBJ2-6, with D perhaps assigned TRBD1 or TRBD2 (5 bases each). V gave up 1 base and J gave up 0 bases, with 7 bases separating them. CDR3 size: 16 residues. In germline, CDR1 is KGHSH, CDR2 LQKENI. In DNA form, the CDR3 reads TGTGCCAGCTCACCACGGGGGAGCTCTGGGGCCAACGTCCTGACTTTC. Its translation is CASSPRGSSGANVLTF.